The next 13 T cell receptor beta chains were all read from a single sample in a study of blood T cell repertoires in COVID-19. Using immunoSEQ multiplex PCR, the repertoire was profiled, and TCRdb retains in-frame clones only, with some absent. Found here are hundreds of thousands of clones, about 82% of them singletons; the top ten hold 5.5% to 6.5%. The material sequenced was peripheral blood. The receptors were sampled from an elderly woman with COVID-19, enrolled during active disease.

This clone came up once. V gene TRBV7-9 combines with J gene TRBJ2-5; TRBD2 matches at 11 bases. Germline V lookup: CDR1 SEHNR, CDR2 FQNEAQ (reference sequence). CDR3 length: 17 amino acids. Trimming at V came to 1 base and at J to 5 bases, leaving 9 bases not matched to a gene. Written as DNA, the CDR3 is TGTGCCAGCAGCTTAGGTGAAATAGCGGGGGGGAAGGAGACCCAGTACTTC. Translating it yields CASSLGEIAGGKETQYF.

This sequence joins TRBV29-1 and TRBJ2-3; 10 positions agree with TRBD1. Trimming at V came to 7 bases and at J to 2 bases, leaving 9 bases not matched to a gene. Germline CDR1 reads SQVTM; CDR2 reads ANQGSEA. The CDR3 totals 15 residues. Here the CDR3 DNA reads TGCAGCGGGCAGGGGGACAGGGGATCCACAGATACGCAGTATTTT. Its translation: CSGQGDRGSTDTQYF.

This chain uses TRBV30 with TRBJ2-1; TRBD1 might be the D (6 bases). V was pared by 5 bases and J by 6 bases, with 17 bases between. The CDR3 extends over 14 amino acids. Germline CDR1 GTSNPN, CDR2 SVGIG (reference sequence). The CDR3 region has the DNA TGTGCCTGGGTCGGGGACAACTCGGGCAATGAGCAGTTCTTC. This encodes CAWVGDNSGNEQFF.

This chain joins TRBV5-1 and TRBJ1-5; 12 bases map to TRBD1. This CDR3 region has 16 residues. CDR1 SGHRS and CDR2 YFSETQ come from the germline V gene. V shed 1 base, J shed 5 bases, and the junction held 4 bases outside the gene matches. The CDR3 nucleotides are TGCGCCAGCAGCTTGTCGGGACAGGGGGCGGATCAGCCCCAGCATTTT. This encodes CASSLSGQGADQPQHF.

The chain links TRBV6-5 to TRBJ1-3; the D is unclear. Trimming left V 7 bases short and J 1 base short, with 11 bases between. The V gene's germline CDR1 is MNHEY and CDR2 SVGAGI. This CDR3 is 14 amino acids long. The CDR3, as DNA: TGTGCCAGCACCCCGGCGGGATCTGGAAACACCATATATTTT. It encodes CASTPAGSGNTIYF.

V and J are TRBV29-1 and TRBJ1-1; TRBD1 aligns across 8 bases. The ends lost 6 bases at V and 0 bases at J; junction bases unmatched: 3. The CDR3 spans 13 residues. Germline values: CDR1 SQVTM, CDR2 ANQGSEA. The DNA of the CDR3 is TGCAGCGTGGGGGGACAGGTGAACACTGAAGCTTTCTTT. It yields the protein CSVGGQVNTEAFF.

The chain joins TRBV7-8 to TRBJ1-2; TRBD1 is a possible D gene (6 bases). Germline loops: CDR1 SGHVS, CDR2 FQNEAQ. The ends were cut back, 0 bases at V and 2 bases at J, with 28 bases in the middle. This CDR3 has 21 residues. The CDR3 spells CASSLATFIVIRGEKNYGYTF. DNA for the CDR3: TGTGCCAGCAGCTTAGCGACCTTTATTGTTATCAGGGGTGAAAAGAACTATGGCTACACCTTC.

This chain connects TRBV5-4 to TRBJ2-1, with D possibly being TRBD2 (6 bases). V was trimmed by 0 bases and J by 5 bases, leaving 15 bases between them. The germline V gene has CDR1 SGHNT and CDR2 YYREEE (reference sequence). The CDR3 is 16 residues long. The CDR3 protein is CASSLAGGRFDNEQFF. CDR3 bases: TGTGCCAGCAGCTTGGCCGGAGGGCGGTTTGACAATGAGCAGTTCTTC. Full variable domain (outside the CDR3, taken from reference TRBV5-4 and TRBJ2-1): ETGVTQSPTHLIKTRGQQVTLRCSSQSGHNTVSWYQQALGQGPQFIFQYYREEENGRGNFPPRFSGLQFPNYSSELNVNALELDDSALYLCASSLAGGRFDNEQFFGPGTRLTVL.

This chain links TRBV24-1 with TRBJ2-7; 9 nucleotides line up with TRBD1. CDR1 is KGHDR and CDR2 is SFDVKD in the germline V gene. V shed 7 bases, J shed 1 base, and the junction held 7 bases outside the gene matches. The CDR3 has 15 amino acids. The CDR3 sequence: CATSRTGEGSYEQYF. CDR3 in DNA: TGTGCCACCAGCCGGACAGGGGAGGGATCCTACGAGCAGTACTTC.

The chain links TRBV28 to TRBJ1-4, with 12 bases identical to TRBD1. This CDR3 has 18 residues. The V and J ends lost 3 bases and 8 bases, in that order; junction bases with no gene match: 13. The germline V gene has CDR1 MDHEN and CDR2 SYDVKM. The CDR3 nucleotides are TGTGCCAGCAGTTTGCTGGAGGGACAGGGGGCCGGGGGGGAAAAACTGTTTTTT. It codes for CASSLLEGQGAGGEKLFF.

The rearrangement links TRBV27 to TRBJ1-5; possibly TRBD1 for D (6 bases). This CDR3 spans 14 amino acids. Germline CDR1 and CDR2: MNHEY and SMNVEV (reference sequence). V was clipped by 4 bases and J by 6 bases, with 13 bases between them. CDR3 sequence: CASSSSGAVQPQHF. The CDR3 DNA reads TGTGCCAGCAGTTCTTCAGGGGCGGTTCAGCCCCAGCATTTT.

The chain couples TRBV28 to TRBJ1-1; TRBD1 matches at 11 bases. The CDR3 runs 14 residues. Germline loops: CDR1 MDHEN, CDR2 SYDVKM. The ends lost 8 bases at V and 6 bases at J; junction bases unmatched: 8. This chain's CDR3 is CASWTGGYPPEAFF. The CDR3 bases are TGTGCCAGCTGGACAGGGGGCTATCCTCCTGAAGCTTTCTTT. The whole variable domain, remainder taken from reference TRBV28 and TRBJ1-1, is DVKVTQSSRYLVKRTGEKVFLECVQDMDHENMFWYRQDPGLGLRLIYFSYDVKMKEKGDIPEGYSVSREKKERFSLILESASTNQTSMYLCASWTGGYPPEAFFGQGTRLTVV.

The chain combines TRBV5-4 with TRBJ2-3; D is unclear. The CDR3 length is 15 residues. Germline CDR1 and CDR2: SGHNT and YYREEE (reference sequence). The V end was cut by 0 bases, the J end by 3 bases, with 11 bases between. CDR3 DNA: TGTGCCAGCAGCTTGGGTTCTAGTGGTACAGATACGCAGTATTTT. Encoded protein: CASSLGSSGTDTQYF.